The sequence of this T cell receptor beta chain was determined in a study of T cells after yellow fever vaccination. Findings of the study overall: Although the secondary response was weaker, it peaked faster, at day 5 versus 15. Although most clonotypes did not, a small share appeared in both CD4 and CD8 compartments. Any FACS-sorted repertoire could hold abundant clonotypes that contaminate it from the bulk population.

Germline lookup yields CDR1 SGHDT and CDR2 YYEEEE. The ends lost 4 bases at V and 2 bases at J; junction bases unmatched: 10. The CDR3 extends over 17 amino acids. TCRdb analysed the 5' RACE reads with MiXCR anew, one entry per CDR3 protein. The sample lists roughly 250,000 distinct CDR3 sequences, 10% to 15% seen once, with roughly 0.5% in the top ten. In its sample, this clonotype was seen a few times. The antigen remains undetermined. The sample was CD4+ T cells sorted from PBMCs, taken 45 days after the yellow fever booster vaccination. The origin of this receptor is a man younger than 45 who received the YFV17D yellow fever vaccine. The V call is TRBV5-6, the J call TRBJ2-2; 8 bases align to TRBD2. The CDR3 DNA follows: TGTGCCAGCAGCCTGCAACCGGGACTAGGTAACACCGGGGAGCTGTTTTTT. Protein sequence: CASSLQPGLGNTGELFF.